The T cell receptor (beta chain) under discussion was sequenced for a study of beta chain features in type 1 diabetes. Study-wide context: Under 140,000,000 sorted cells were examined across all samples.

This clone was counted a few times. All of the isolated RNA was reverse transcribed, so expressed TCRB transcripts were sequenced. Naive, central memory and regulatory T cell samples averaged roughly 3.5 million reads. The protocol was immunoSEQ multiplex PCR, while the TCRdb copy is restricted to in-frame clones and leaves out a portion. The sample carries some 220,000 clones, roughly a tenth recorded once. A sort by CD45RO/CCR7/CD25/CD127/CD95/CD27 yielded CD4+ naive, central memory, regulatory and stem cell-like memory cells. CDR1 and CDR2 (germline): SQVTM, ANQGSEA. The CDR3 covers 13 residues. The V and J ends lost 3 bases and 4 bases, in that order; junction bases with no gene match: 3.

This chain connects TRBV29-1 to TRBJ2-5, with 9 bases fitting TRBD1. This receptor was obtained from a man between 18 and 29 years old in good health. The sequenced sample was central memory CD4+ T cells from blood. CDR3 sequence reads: CSVDDRGLETQYF. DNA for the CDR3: TGCAGCGTTGACGACAGGGGGTTAGAGACCCAGTACTTC.